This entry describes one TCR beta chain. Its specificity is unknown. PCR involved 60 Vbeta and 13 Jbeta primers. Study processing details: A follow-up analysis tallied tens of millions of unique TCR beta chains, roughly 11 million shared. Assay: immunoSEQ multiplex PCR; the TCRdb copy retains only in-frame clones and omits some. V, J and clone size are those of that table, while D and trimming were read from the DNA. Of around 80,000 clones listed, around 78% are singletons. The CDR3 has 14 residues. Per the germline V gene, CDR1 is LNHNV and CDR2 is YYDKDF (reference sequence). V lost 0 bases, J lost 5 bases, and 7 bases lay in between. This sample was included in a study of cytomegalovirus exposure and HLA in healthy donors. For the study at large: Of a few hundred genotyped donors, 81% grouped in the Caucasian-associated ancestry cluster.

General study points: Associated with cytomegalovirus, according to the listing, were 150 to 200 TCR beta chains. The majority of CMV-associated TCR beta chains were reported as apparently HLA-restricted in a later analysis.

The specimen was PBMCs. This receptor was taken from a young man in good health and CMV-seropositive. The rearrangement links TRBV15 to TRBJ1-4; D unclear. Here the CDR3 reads CATSRDRQNEKLFF. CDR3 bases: TGTGCCACCAGCAGAGACAGACAAAATGAAAAACTGTTTTTT.